This TCR beta chain was recorded in a study of cytotoxic CD8 clonotypes in ibrutinib-treated CLL. Libraries of TCR beta were made from approximately 2 micrograms of genomic DNA that came from cryopreserved PBMCs. The trim removed 4 bases at V and 7 bases at J, leaving 13 bases unmatched. CDR1 is SGHDT, CDR2 YYEEEE, per germline. The CDR3 totals 16 residues. This clone was picked up one time. This table comes from immunoSEQ multiplex PCR, and its TCRdb copy is limited to in-frame clones, with some not included. The top ten clones hold about an eighth of a sample with some 200,000 clones, more than 75% of them seen once.

This chain links TRBV5-6 with TRBJ2-2, with 7 bases that match TRBD2. The source material was PBMCs, sampled after 12 months of ibrutinib treatment. The source of this sequence is a human donor with chronic lymphocytic leukemia. The DNA for the CDR3 is TGTGCCAGCAGCCAATTAAAGGCGGGGGTTGGCGGGGAGCTGTTTTTT. Translated, it gives CASSQLKAGVGGELFF.